This T cell receptor beta chain emerged from a study of blood T cell repertoires in COVID-19. Whole-study context: The United States, Italy and Spain were the sources of the acute and convalescent COVID-19 samples. From T cells, B-cell-depleted T cells, or PBMCs came the material, which was cDNA or gDNA.

Original analysis: Quantification of nucleated cells was approximated via reference gene primer amplification. TCRdb's copy holds only in-frame clones and misses some; the assay was immunoSEQ multiplex PCR. V and J calls and clone size come straight from that table; D and trimming were deduced from the DNA. Altogether roughly 67,000 clones are present, approximately 87% being singletons, with the ten largest covering around 4.4%. With V trimmed by 5 bases and J by 7 bases, 6 bases remained unmatched. The CDR3 runs 13 residues. CDR1 is MNHEY and CDR2 is SVGEGT in the germline V gene. The genes are TRBV6-2 or TRBV6-3 and TRBJ1-2; 8 positions match TRBD1. Material: peripheral blood. The receptor's source is a man in his fifties with active COVID-19. In DNA, the CDR3 is TGTGCCAGCAGTCAGAGGACAGGGAGTGGCTACACCTTC. Translating it yields CASSQRTGSGYTF.